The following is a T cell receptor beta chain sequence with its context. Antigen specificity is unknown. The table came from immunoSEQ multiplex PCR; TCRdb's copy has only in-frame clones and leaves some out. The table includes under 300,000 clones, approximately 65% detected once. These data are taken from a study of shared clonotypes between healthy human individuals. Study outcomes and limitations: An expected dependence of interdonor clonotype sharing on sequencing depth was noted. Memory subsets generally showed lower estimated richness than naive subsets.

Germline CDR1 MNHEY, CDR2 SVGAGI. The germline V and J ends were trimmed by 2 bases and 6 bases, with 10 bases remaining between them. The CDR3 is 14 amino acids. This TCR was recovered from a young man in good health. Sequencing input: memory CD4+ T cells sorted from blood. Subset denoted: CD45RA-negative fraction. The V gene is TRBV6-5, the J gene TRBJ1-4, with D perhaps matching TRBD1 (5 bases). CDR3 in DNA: TGTGCCAGCAGTTACGGGGGTGGGGATGAAAAACTGTTTTTT. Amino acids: CASSYGGGDEKLFF.